This TCR beta chain was profiled in a study of radiation and T cells in renal cell carcinoma. Study-level background: Nephrectomy followed 15 Gy stereotactic body radiation by 4 weeks.

As for this clone: No antigen is known for it.

The time point: blood 2 weeks post-SBRT. Stated treatment: 15 Gy SBRT to primary tumor, nephrectomy 4 weeks later. Germline lookup yields CDR1 MNHNS and CDR2 SASEGT. This CDR3 has 14 residues. V was clipped by 5 bases and J by 1 base, with 11 bases between them. Findings and limits, study-wide: From baseline, blood top tumor clonotypes peaked at 2 weeks post-radiation.

Libraries were prepared by immunoSEQ multiplex PCR; TCRdb keeps only in-frame clonotypes and omits some of them. The sample carries tens of thousands of clones, about 84% recorded once. The TCR was taken from a man aged 55 to 70 with renal cell carcinoma. The chain combines TRBV6-1 with TRBJ1-2; TRBD1 is a possible D gene (6 bases). The specimen comprised blood, sampled from a patient whose treatment included radiotherapy and nephrectomy. The CDR3 nucleotides are TGTGCCAGCAGTCAGACAGGCCTTAACTATGGCTACACCTTC. Its protein product is CASSQTGLNYGYTF.